This T cell receptor (beta chain) was sequenced for a study of blood T cell repertoires in COVID-19. Study information: PBMCs, B-cell-depleted T cells, or T cells provided the cDNA or gDNA that made up the material.

Sequencing used immunoSEQ multiplex PCR; TCRdb keeps in-frame clones, though not all of them. The table has 150,000 to 200,000 clones, around nine tenths seen once. This clonotype originated in a human donor in a cohort sampled during active COVID-19. Source material: peripheral blood.

CDR3 protein: CASSLRLPTDTQYF. The CDR3 DNA reads as TGTGCCAGTAGTCTGCGACTACCCACAGATACGCAGTATTTT. The genes are TRBV19 and TRBJ2-3, with D possibly TRBD2 on 5 matching bases. The CDR3 spans 14 residues. Per germline, CDR1 LNHDA and CDR2 SQIVND (reference sequence). Trimming removed 5 bases at V and 2 bases at J, with 11 bases between.